The rows below give T cell receptor beta chains drawn from one sample of a study of regulatory T cells in long-lasting Graves disease. TCRdb called the multiplex PCR reads again in MiXCR, with one record for every CDR3 protein. Here the sample spans under 800,000 distinct CDR3 sequences, 16% being singletons. This same sample was also taken into another study, of T cells in Graves' hyperthyroidism and ophthalmopathy.

This sample comprised peripheral blood mononuclear cells (PBMCs), obtained at new diagnosis, from a patient treated with antithyroid drugs. All receptors derive from a woman aged 25-40 years with Graves disease. Each CDR3 is given without its conserved first and last residue. D genes are given only for firm matches.

>NA|TRBV7-2
ASSLALVEGEQY
>NA|TRBV19
ASSPVRDTTEAF
>TRBD2|TRBV7-2
ASSVLAGGRAGGANVLT
>NA|TRBV20-1
SASLSGELF
>NA|TRBV6-1
ASSPGRRGGNQPQH
>TRBD2|TRBV6-1
ASSPEGLRGEY
>TRBD1|TRBV11-2
ASTFDDRENTEAF
>TRBD1|TRBV29-1
SAQGDRGTEAF
>TRBD2|TRBV6-2/TRBV6-3
ATQGIAGAQETQY
>TRBD1|TRBV6-9
ASSTSTGGSETQY
>TRBD2|TRBV5-1
ASSTWTSGTKSSYEQY
>NA|TRBV6-1
ASSPQGGGPYEQY
>TRBD1|TRBV19
ASLLGQGTGELF
>NA|TRBV12-3/TRBV12-4
ASSVKRTGGYT
>NA|TRBV20-1
SARVPGRKNTEAF
>NA|TRBV5-6
ASRGGSYYYGYT
>NA|TRBV2
ASSEVRVGNSPLH
>NA|TRBV6-5
ASSYQDSVNNEQF